Only a few counts were recorded for the clone carrying this T cell receptor (beta chain). This entry belongs to a study of blood T cell repertoires in COVID-19. Study-level background: Acute and convalescent COVID-19 samples came from the United States, Italy and Spain. From T cells, B-cell-depleted T cells, or PBMCs came the material, which was cDNA or gDNA.

The CDR3 is made up of 15 amino acids. The ends lost 1 base at V and 4 bases at J; junction bases unmatched: 2. Germline V CDR1 and CDR2: SGHRS, YFSETQ. Authors' data handling: Reference gene primer amplification yielded estimated nucleated cell counts. Sequencing was performed with immunoSEQ multiplex PCR; in TCRdb, only in-frame clones are kept and a portion is missing. V, J and clone size were drawn from that table, and D and trimming were deduced from the DNA. This table has roughly 130,000 clones, about 92% appearing once. The chain recombines TRBV5-1 with TRBJ2-2; 9 nucleotides agree with TRBD1. Specimen: peripheral blood. The sequence was obtained from a man aged 50 or older with active COVID-19. The CDR3, as DNA: TGCGCCAGCAGCTTGAAGGGACAGGGCACCGGGGAGCTGTTTTTT. It translates to CASSLKGQGTGELFF.